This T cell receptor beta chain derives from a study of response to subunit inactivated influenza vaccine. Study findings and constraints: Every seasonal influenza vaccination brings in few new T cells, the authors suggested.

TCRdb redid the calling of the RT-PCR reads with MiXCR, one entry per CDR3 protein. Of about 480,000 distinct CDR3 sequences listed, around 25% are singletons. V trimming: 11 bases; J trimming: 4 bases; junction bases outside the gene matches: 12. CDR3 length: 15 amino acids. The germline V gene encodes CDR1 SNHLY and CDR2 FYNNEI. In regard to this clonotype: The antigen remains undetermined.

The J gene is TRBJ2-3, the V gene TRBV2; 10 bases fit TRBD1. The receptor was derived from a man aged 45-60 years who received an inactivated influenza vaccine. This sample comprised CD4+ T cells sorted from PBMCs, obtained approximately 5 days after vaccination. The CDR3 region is CALDGDRGFADTQYF. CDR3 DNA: TGTGCCCTTGATGGGGACAGGGGTTTCGCAGATACGCAGTATTTT.